This T cell receptor beta chain was identified during a study of PD-1 blockade in classical Hodgkin lymphoma. Study-level results: The CD4+ diversity rise by C4D1 was clearest in complete responders. Compared with healthy donors, newly diagnosed patients reportedly showed lower baseline TCR diversity.

Worth noting for this clone: The antigen remains unidentified.

Each patient relapsed following autologous stem cell transplantation, and prior brentuximab vedotin exposure differed. Data came from immunoSEQ multiplex PCR; TCRdb stores just in-frame clones and leaves some out. The table records approximately 17,000 clones, 82% of them present only once. The TCR was taken from a human donor with classical Hodgkin lymphoma. This specimen was peripheral blood mononuclear cells (PBMCs), taken before the second cycle of nivolumab.

This chain's CDR3 is CASSSGGGRTEAFF. The CDR3 DNA follows: TGTGCCAGCAGTTCTGGTGGAGGGAGGACTGAAGCTTTCTTT. V usage is TRBV6-6 and J usage is TRBJ1-1; the D is unclear. This CDR3 has 14 amino acids. Germline CDR1 is MNHNY and CDR2 is SVGAGI (reference sequence). V lost 4 bases, J lost 5 bases, and 14 bases lay in between.